This TCR beta chain appears in the sequencing data of a study of pediatric ulcerative colitis. Notes on this clone: The antigen is not known.

The study, taken as a whole, reports: Ulcerative colitis patients shared more blood-rectal clones than controls.

The table came from immunoSEQ multiplex PCR; TCRdb's copy has only in-frame clones and leaves some out. The repertoire includes 30,000 to 40,000 clones, about four fifths of them detected once, and around 4.3% sits in the top ten. The CDR3 spans 15 residues. J was trimmed by 3 bases and V by 0 bases; bases with no gene match: 5. Germline V gene sequence: CDR1 SGDLS, CDR2 YYNGEE. This clonotype was obtained from a boy younger than 18 with severe ulcerative colitis. V and J are TRBV9 and TRBJ2-7; 8 nucleotides align to TRBD2. Sequencing used blood. CDR3 nucleotides: TGTGCCAGCAGCGTAGGTGGCGGGGGGATCTACGAGCAGTACTTC. Encoded protein: CASSVGGGGIYEQYF.